A selection of T cell receptor beta chains follows, all from one sample in a study. TCRdb reanalysed the 5' RACE reads using MiXCR and keeps one entry per CDR3 protein. The sample contains about 46,000 distinct CDR3 sequences, around 26% of which appear only once. The sample taken for sequencing was naive CD4+ T cells sorted from blood. These receptors were collected from a female donor with breast cancer. Each CDR3 is given with its conserved first and last residue. The order of the fields is J gene, clone size, V gene, CDR3 protein. A row's size may be missing; if present it is once, few, many or a size class.

J: TRBJ2-7
size: -
V: TRBV29-1
CDR3: CSVEGDLPEQCF

J: TRBJ2-7
size: -
V: TRBV28
CDR3: CASSFFDEQYF

J: TRBJ2-7
size: few
V: TRBV7-2
CDR3: CASSLVGVSHEQYF

J: TRBJ2-5
size: few
V: TRBV7-2
CDR3: CASSLDGRRETQYF

J: TRBJ2-3
size: many
V: TRBV20-1
CDR3: CSARDSLRPDTQYF

J: TRBJ2-3
size: few
V: TRBV6-1
CDR3: CASSPAGVGTDTQYF

J: TRBJ2-3
size: few
V: TRBV6-5
CDR3: CASSRSITDTQYF

J: TRBJ2-7
size: many
V: TRBV7-9
CDR3: CASSPSGSLSYEQYF

J: TRBJ2-1
size: -
V: TRBV28
CDR3: CASSLWRGTSSYNEQFF

J: TRBJ2-7
size: few
V: TRBV7-9
CDR3: CASSSGAYEQYF

J: TRBJ2-1
size: -
V: TRBV9
CDR3: CASSVGGNSYNEQFF

J: TRBJ2-3
size: few
V: TRBV20-1
CDR3: CSARVPNADTQYF

J: TRBJ2-5
size: few
V: TRBV20-1
CDR3: CSARVGKQETQYF

J: TRBJ2-7
size: -
V: TRBV24-1
CDR3: CATSDFGDQQYF

J: TRBJ2-3
size: -
V: TRBV4-1
CDR3: CASSCQTGRATDTQYF

J: TRBJ1-2
size: few
V: TRBV9
CDR3: CASSVSPGQGDYGYTF

J: TRBJ2-7
size: -
V: TRBV6-6
CDR3: CASTTTGYEQYF

J: TRBJ2-1
size: -
V: TRBV7-3
CDR3: CASSPNDPLSSYNEQFF

J: TRBJ1-1
size: medium-sized
V: TRBV6-2/TRBV6-3
CDR3: CASTTPTGVPLNTEAFF

J: TRBJ1-2
size: -
V: TRBV20-1
CDR3: CSARGEDGYGYTF

J: TRBJ2-5
size: -
V: TRBV7-7
CDR3: CASRPGTGLETQYF

J: TRBJ2-1
size: few
V: TRBV27
CDR3: CASSFKGTGSSYNEQFF

J: TRBJ2-3
size: many
V: TRBV20-1
CDR3: CSARRQGGADTQYF

J: TRBJ1-2
size: -
V: TRBV6-2/TRBV6-3
CDR3: CACRISGGDGYTF

J: TRBJ2-1
size: few
V: TRBV5-1
CDR3: CASSLTTGAYNEQFF

J: TRBJ2-4
size: -
V: TRBV9
CDR3: CASSVSLAGPPNIQYF

J: TRBJ2-2
size: -
V: TRBV5-5
CDR3: CASSRTGDTGELFF

J: TRBJ2-7
size: -
V: TRBV7-2
CDR3: CASSMTGDEQYF

J: TRBJ1-3
size: many
V: TRBV5-1
CDR3: CASSLSGTGEHTIYF